This passage covers 23 T cell receptor beta chains from one sample sequenced in a study of cytomegalovirus exposure and HLA in healthy donors. The data were produced by immunoSEQ multiplex PCR, yet TCRdb's version contains in-frame clones alone and is incomplete. This table has 100,000 to 150,000 clones, 70% to 90% appearing once. What was sequenced was PBMCs. The receptor source for this set is a man aged 18 to 29 in good health and CMV-seronegative.

This clone was counted only a few times. V and J are TRBV30 and TRBJ1-6; TRBD1 matches 7 bases. The CDR3 sequence is 14 residues long. Germline CDR1 and CDR2: GTSNPN and SVGIG (reference sequence). Trimming took 0 bases from V and 11 from J; bases not matched to a gene: 7. The CDR3 protein is CAWSVQQGQTPLHF. Written as DNA, the CDR3 is TGTGCCTGGAGTGTACAACAGGGGCAAACACCCCTCCACTTT.

The chain couples TRBV13 to TRBJ1-2; TRBD1 aligns across 7 bases. The germline CDR1 and CDR2 sequences are PRHDT and FYEKMQ (reference sequence). The trim removed 0 bases at V and 4 bases at J, leaving 14 bases unmatched. The CDR3 consists of 18 residues. CDR3 coding DNA: TGTGCCAGCAGCTTAGGCCTCAGGACAGGCACATTGCTCTATGGCTACACCTTC. Residues: CASSLGLRTGTLLYGYTF. The full variable domain, completed using reference TRBV13 and TRBJ1-2, is AAGVIQSPRHLIKEKRETATLKCYPIPRHDTVYWYQQGPGQDPQFLISFYEKMQSDKGSIPDRFSAQQFSDYHSELNMSSLELGDSALYFCASSLGLRTGTLLYGYTFGSGTRLTVV.

The V and J genes are TRBV4-1 and TRBJ1-1; maybe TRBD1 (5 bases). The germline V gene encodes CDR1 MGHRA and CDR2 YSYEKL. The CDR3 totals 17 residues. V was cut by 1 base and J by 4 bases, with 19 bases left in between. CDR3 protein: CASSQALGRASPTEAFF. The CDR3 DNA sequence: TGCGCCAGCAGCCAAGCCCTCGGCAGGGCCTCCCCCACTGAAGCTTTCTTT.

V is TRBV6-1 and J is TRBJ1-2; 9 bases are shared with TRBD1. The CDR3 is 13 residues long. Germline V gives CDR1 MNHNS, CDR2 SASEGT. After removal of 6 bases from V and 8 bases from J, the junction contained 7 bases not matched to a gene. The CDR3 region has the DNA TGTGCCAGCAGCCCCGGGACAGGGTTGGGCTACACCTTC. Its translation: CASSPGTGLGYTF.

The J gene is TRBJ2-7, the V gene TRBV4-2, with 11 positions matching TRBD2. J gave up 3 bases and V 0 bases, and 7 bases lay outside the gene matches. The CDR3 loop spans 17 amino acids. Germline CDR1 and CDR2: LGHNA and YNFKEQ. The CDR3, as DNA: TGTGCCAGCAGCCAAGATGCTTTTACTAGCGGGAGCTACGAGCAGTACTTC. As protein: CASSQDAFTSGSYEQYF.

The chain couples TRBV6-4 to TRBJ1-2, with 7 bases fitting TRBD1. CDR3 length: 15 residues. Germline loops: CDR1 MRHNA, CDR2 SNTAGT. The V and J ends lost 0 bases and 4 bases, in that order; junction bases with no gene match: 5. The CDR3 spells CASSDSEGASYGYTF. CDR3 nucleotides: TGTGCCAGCAGTGACTCTGAGGGGGCGAGCTATGGCTACACCTTC.

The chain employs TRBV6-5 and TRBJ1-2; D possibly corresponds to TRBD1 (6 bases). Germline CDR1 reads MNHEY; CDR2 reads SVGAGI. CDR3 length: 16 residues. Trimming removed 0 bases at V and 6 bases at J, with 17 bases between. The CDR3 protein is CASSYSIGDTTDGYTF. The DNA of the CDR3 is TGTGCCAGCAGTTACTCCATCGGGGACACCACTGATGGCTACACCTTC.

The genes are TRBV7-9 and TRBJ1-1, with D hard to call. V was pared by 5 bases and J by 1 base, with 11 bases between. The CDR3 totals 14 residues. Looked up from germline, CDR1 is SEHNR and CDR2 is FQNEAQ (reference sequence). CDR3 coding DNA: TGTGCCAGCAGCCGCGCCATAGAGAACACTGAAGCTTTCTTT. It encodes CASSRAIENTEAFF. The full variable domain, its missing parts supplied by reference TRBV7-9 and TRBJ1-1, is DTGVSQNPRHKITKRGQNVTFRCDPISEHNRLYWYRQTLGQGPEFLTYFQNEAQLEKSRLLSDRFSAERPKGSFSTLEIQRTEQGDSAMYLCASSRAIENTEAFFGQGTRLTVV.

This clone has more than one count but fewer than ten. The chain uses TRBV6-1 and TRBJ1-5; D remains ambiguous. The CDR3 extends over 14 amino acids. The V end lost 4 bases, the J end lost 0 bases, and 7 bases lay between the germline ends. Germline CDR1 is MNHNS and CDR2 is SASEGT. CDR3 loop: CASSGHSSNQPQHF. CDR3 in DNA: TGTGCCAGCAGTGGGCACAGTAGCAATCAGCCCCAGCATTTT.

Here the CDR3 reads CATTTGSGANVLTF. The CDR3 DNA follows: TGTGCCACTACTACAGGGTCCGGGGCCAACGTCCTGACTTTC. This chain uses TRBV19 with TRBJ2-6; D may be TRBD1 (6 bases). This CDR3 is built from 14 residues. V was shortened by 10 bases and J by 4 bases, with 14 bases between the two germline ends. Germline lookup yields CDR1 LNHDA and CDR2 SQIVND (reference sequence).

The chain links TRBV6-1 to TRBJ2-3; D is unclear. The V end was cut by 3 bases, the J end by 2 bases, with 15 bases between. CDR1 and CDR2 (germline): MNHNS, SASEGT. This CDR3 has 16 amino acids. CDR3 amino acids: CASSDMAAEYTDTQYF. The CDR3 coding sequence is TGTGCCAGCAGTGATATGGCTGCGGAGTACACAGATACGCAGTATTTT.

The rearrangement links TRBV27 to TRBJ1-6; D is possibly TRBD1 (6 bases). V was trimmed by 2 bases and J by 1 base, leaving 15 bases between them. The CDR3 runs 18 residues. Per the germline V gene, CDR1 is MNHEY and CDR2 is SMNVEV (reference sequence). CDR3 amino acids: CASSLTGGLVSYNSPLHF. The DNA for the CDR3 is TGTGCCAGCAGTTTAACGGGGGGCCTGGTATCCTATAATTCACCCCTCCACTTT.

This rearrangement joins TRBV7-6 to TRBJ1-3; D not resolved. This CDR3 has 13 amino acids. The V and J ends lost 0 bases and 3 bases respectively, with 3 bases between them. Germline V gene sequence: CDR1 SGHVS, CDR2 FNYEAQ. Here the CDR3 DNA reads TGTGCCAGCAGCTTAGCGCGTGGAAACACCATATATTTT. Translated: CASSLARGNTIYF. Complete variable domain (other parts from reference TRBV7-6 and TRBJ1-3): GAGVSQSPRYKVTKRGQDVALRCDPISGHVSLYWYRQALGQGPEFLTYFNYEAQQDKSGLPNDRFSAERPEGSISTLTIQRTEQRDSAMYRCASSLARGNTIYFGEGSWLTVV.

This clone has a single count. In DNA, the CDR3 is TGTGCCAGCACAACGACCCCGGGACAGAAAGACAATGAGCAGTTCTTC. This encodes CASTTTPGQKDNEQFF. This sequence joins TRBV19 and TRBJ2-1; TRBD1 matches at 7 bases. This CDR3 spans 16 amino acids. The J segment lost 5 bases and the V segment lost 9 bases, leaving 16 bases of the junction unmatched. Germline values: CDR1 LNHDA, CDR2 SQIVND (reference sequence).

V gene TRBV9 combines with J gene TRBJ2-2; the D gene is possibly TRBD1 (5 bases). The CDR3 spans 15 residues. From germline, CDR1 is SGDLS and CDR2 YYNGEE. V was trimmed by 0 bases and J by 1 base, leaving 7 bases between them. The CDR3 loop reads CASSVDRLNTGELFF. The DNA for the CDR3 is TGTGCCAGCAGCGTAGACAGGCTGAACACCGGGGAGCTGTTTTTT.

In this sample, this clone turned up a few times. The J gene is TRBJ1-2, the V gene TRBV2; maybe TRBD1 (6 bases). V gave up 7 bases and J gave up 4 bases, with 10 bases separating them. The CDR3 runs 12 residues. Germline CDR1 and CDR2: SNHLY and FYNNEI. CDR3 residues: CASNGQIYGYTF. As DNA, the CDR3 is TGTGCCAGCAATGGACAGATCTATGGCTACACCTTC. Full variable domain (remainder filled in from reference TRBV2 and TRBJ1-2): EPEVTQTPSHQVTQMGQEVILRCVPISNHLYFYWYRQILGQKVEFLVSFYNNEISEKSEIFDDQFSVERPDGSNFTLKIRSTKLEDSAMYFCASNGQIYGYTFGSGTRLTVV.

Only one count was recorded for this clone. This chain links TRBV6-5 with TRBJ1-2, with D perhaps matching TRBD1 (5 bases). Trimming cost V 7 bases and J 1 base, with 16 bases left between them. CDR3 size: 15 residues. Germline V gene sequence: CDR1 MNHEY, CDR2 SVGAGI. In nucleotides, the CDR3 is TGTGCCAGCAAAACCAGGGAGGGATTTAACTATGGCTACACCTTC. Translated: CASKTREGFNYGYTF.

V and J are TRBV28 and TRBJ2-1, with D perhaps TRBD2 (6 bases). CDR1 is MDHEN, CDR2 SYDVKM, per germline. With 3 bases removed from V and 6 bases from J, the gap between germline ends came to 18 bases. The CDR3 loop spans 16 amino acids. CDR3 in DNA: TGTGCCAGCAGTTTCTTGTTGGCGGGGTTGGGCAATGAGCAGTTCTTC. Residues: CASSFLLAGLGNEQFF.

This chain joins TRBV5-4 and TRBJ1-4, with D possibly matching TRBD1 (5 bases). The CDR3 extends over 13 amino acids. The germline gives CDR1 SGHNT, CDR2 YYREEE (reference sequence). V was shortened by 4 bases and J by 6 bases, with 10 bases between the two germline ends. CDR3 sequence reads: CASSSGTDEKLFF. In DNA form, the CDR3 reads TGTGCCAGCAGCAGCGGGACCGATGAAAAACTGTTTTTT.

The chain has TRBV6-1 and TRBJ1-5; D not certain. From germline, CDR1 is MNHNS and CDR2 SASEGT. The CDR3 loop spans 13 amino acids. V shed 4 bases and J shed 5 bases, with 9 bases lying between them. The CDR3, as DNA: TGTGCCAGCAGTGGGGAGGTAGATCAGCCCCAGCATTTT. It encodes CASSGEVDQPQHF.

The rearrangement uses TRBV20-1 and TRBJ1-1, with D possibly being TRBD1 (5 bases). The germline V and J ends were trimmed by 5 bases and 11 bases, with 15 bases remaining between them. The CDR3 has 11 amino acids. CDR1 is DFQATT and CDR2 is SNEGSKA in the germline V gene (reference sequence). In DNA form, the CDR3 reads TGCAGTGCTCGGTTAACAGGCTGGGCTTTCTTT. It yields the protein CSARLTGWAFF.

This clone appeared a few times. In DNA, the CDR3 is TGTGCCAGCAGCCAGACAGGGTATGAGCAGTTCTTC. Residues: CASSQTGYEQFF. J is TRBJ2-1 and V is TRBV14, with 7 bases lining up with TRBD1. This CDR3 is 12 amino acids long. Germline CDR1 and CDR2: SGHDN and FVKESK. With 3 bases clipped from V and 8 bases from J, the junction kept 1 base outside the gene matches.

V is TRBV18 and J is TRBJ2-7; D gene ambiguous. There are 12 residues in the CDR3. V lost 0 bases to trimming and J lost 3 bases, with 3 bases between them. Germline V gene lookup returns CDR1 KGHSH and CDR2 LQKENI. The CDR3 spells CASSPPNYEQYF. The CDR3 bases are TGTGCCAGCTCACCACCTAACTACGAGCAGTACTTC. The entire variable domain, with the rest obtained from reference TRBV18 and TRBJ2-7, is as follows: NAGVMQNPRHLVRRRGQEARLRCSPMKGHSHVYWYRQLPEEGLKFMVYLQKENIIDESGMPKERFSAEFPKEGPSILRIQQVVRGDSAAYFCASSPPNYEQYFGPGTRLTVT.